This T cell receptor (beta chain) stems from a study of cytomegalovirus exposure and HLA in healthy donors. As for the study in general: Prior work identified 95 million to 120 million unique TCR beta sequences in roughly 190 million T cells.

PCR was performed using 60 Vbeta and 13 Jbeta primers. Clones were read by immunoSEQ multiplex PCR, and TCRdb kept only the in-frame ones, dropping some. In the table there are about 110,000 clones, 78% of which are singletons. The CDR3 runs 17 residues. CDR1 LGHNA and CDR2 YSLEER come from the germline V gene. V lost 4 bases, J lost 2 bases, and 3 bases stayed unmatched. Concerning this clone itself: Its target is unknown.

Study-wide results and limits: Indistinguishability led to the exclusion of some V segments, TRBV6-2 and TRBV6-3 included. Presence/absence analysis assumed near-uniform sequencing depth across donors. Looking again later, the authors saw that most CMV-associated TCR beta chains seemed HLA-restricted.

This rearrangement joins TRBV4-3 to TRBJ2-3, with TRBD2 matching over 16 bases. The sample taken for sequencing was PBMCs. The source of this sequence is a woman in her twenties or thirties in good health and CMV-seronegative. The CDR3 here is CASSPGLAGGPTDTQYF. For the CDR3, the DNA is TGCGCCAGCAGCCCGGGACTAGCGGGGGGGCCCACAGATACGCAGTATTTT.